Sequencing of this TCR beta chain was carried out in a study of Graves' ophthalmopathy and Graves' hyperthyroidism. Points from the study as a whole: Clonotypes were expanded in thyroid at above 0.001 frequency, and most also appeared in blood. A model of 13 signatures distinguished ophthalmopathy from stable hyperthyroidism at roughly 87% sensitivity and 65% to 84% specificity.

The study enrolled ophthalmopathy donors with moderate-to-severe activity, CAS ≥3, NOSPECS ≥4 and duration under 3 months. Other autoimmune disease, uncontrolled infection, pregnancy and lactation led to exclusion. Transcripts of RNA were the source for amplifying TCR beta CDR3 regions. First-round RT-PCR employed HTBI primers, with a second-round multiplex PCR after it. Each CDR3 protein is one row after TCRdb ran MiXCR on the multiplex PCR reads. Among nearly 400,000 distinct CDR3 sequences listed, around 18% were seen once. This clonotype was detected ten times or more. What it binds is not known. This clonotype was sampled from a woman under 30 with Graves' ophthalmopathy. The specimen was peripheral blood.

CDR3 nucleotide sequence: TGCGCCAGCAGCCAAGATGGGACAGTCTACGAGCAGTACTTC. Translation gives CASSQDGTVYEQYF. The chain uses TRBV4-3 and TRBJ2-7; 7 bases align to TRBD1. V shed 0 bases and J 3 bases; nucleotides not matched to a gene: 2. This CDR3 region has 14 residues. The germline gives CDR1 LGHNA, CDR2 YSLEER.